One and the same sample provided the 32 T cell receptor beta chains below, sequenced in a study of blood T cell repertoires in COVID-19. The repertoire was sequenced with immunoSEQ multiplex PCR; TCRdb's copy has only in-frame clones and lacks some. The sample contains a few thousand clones, around three quarters of which appear only once. The sample comprised peripheral blood. All receptors derive from an older man with active COVID-19.

The chain is built from TRBV18 and TRBJ1-5, with a weak D call TRBD1 (6 bases). The CDR3 consists of 14 residues. Between the trimmed V and J ends, which lost 6 bases and 4 bases, there was a span of 13 bases. Germline V CDR1 and CDR2: KGHSH, LQKENI. The CDR3: CASSRRDTNQPQHF. CDR3 sequence (DNA): TGTGCCAGCTCGCGCCGGGACACTAATCAGCCCCAGCATTTT.

A single count supports this clone. The chain combines TRBV6-2 or TRBV6-3 with TRBJ2-1; 11 bases map to TRBD2. Germline V gene sequence: CDR1 MNHEY, CDR2 SVGEGT. Trimming removed 6 bases from V and 9 bases from J; junction bases left unmatched: 10. This CDR3 is 15 amino acids long. The CDR3 region has the DNA TGTGCCAGCAGCACCGGGACTAGCGGACGCTTTGAGCAGTTCTTC. It is translated as CASSTGTSGRFEQFF.

The J gene is TRBJ1-5, the V gene TRBV6-6, with 7 bases matching TRBD1. Germline CDR1 is MNHNY and CDR2 is SVGAGI (reference sequence). The CDR3 totals 12 residues. The V gene end was trimmed by 10 bases and the J gene end by 7 bases; junction bases not matched to a gene: 7. DNA of the CDR3: TGTGCCACGACAGGGCTAAGGCAGCCCCAGCATTTT. This codes for CATTGLRQPQHF.

The chain carries TRBV5-1 and TRBJ2-7; 12 positions agree with TRBD2. Germline CDR1 SGHRS, CDR2 YFSETQ. The CDR3 loop spans 16 amino acids. With 2 bases clipped from V and 2 bases from J, the junction kept 5 bases outside the gene matches. The CDR3 loop is CASSFRLAGAAYEQYF. The CDR3 DNA follows: TGCGCCAGCAGCTTTAGACTAGCGGGGGCCGCCTACGAGCAGTACTTC.

This chain uses TRBV6-5 with TRBJ1-1; D gene ambiguous. V was pared by 7 bases and J by 1 base, with 16 bases between. The germline gives CDR1 MNHEY, CDR2 SVGAGI. This CDR3 has 15 amino acids. CDR3 nucleotide sequence: TGTGCCAGCACTAAACTTTCTGCCGGGAACACTGAAGCTTTCTTT. Protein product: CASTKLSAGNTEAFF.

The J gene is TRBJ1-1, the V gene TRBV7-2; D ambiguous. This CDR3 contains 14 residues. V gave up 1 base and J gave up 1 base, with 7 bases separating them. Per the germline V gene, CDR1 is SGHTA and CDR2 is FQGNSA. CDR3 in DNA: TGTGCCAGCAGCTTAGTTACACAGAACACTGAAGCTTTCTTT. This encodes CASSLVTQNTEAFF.

Sample share makes this clone large (0.1 to 1%). This chain uses TRBV11-2 with TRBJ1-1; D unclear. The CDR3 totals 13 residues. V lost 6 bases and J lost 6, with 14 bases in between. Germline assignment: CDR1 SGHAT and CDR2 FQNNGV. In DNA form, the CDR3 reads TGTGCCAGCAGTTTGGGCCCGGAGGCTGAAGCTTTCTTT. This translates into CASSLGPEAEAFF.

The J gene is TRBJ1-4, the V gene TRBV5-3; no firm D call. TRBV5-3 has ORF status, its function being uncertain. V gave up 2 bases and J gave up 8 bases, with 16 bases separating them. The CDR3 runs to 15 residues. Here the CDR3 DNA reads TGTGCCAGAAGCTTCGCGGTGCGGGCTTGGGAAAAACTGTTTTTT. Residues: CARSFAVRAWEKLFF.

This sequence joins TRBV30 and TRBJ1-2; TRBD1 matches at 11 bases. This CDR3 comprises 15 residues. V was pared by 0 bases and J by 3 bases, with 3 bases of the junction left unmatched. The V gene's germline CDR1 is GTSNPN and CDR2 SVGIG (reference sequence). CDR3 DNA sequence: TGTGCCTGGAGTGTAGGGACAGGGGGTGACTATGGCTACACCTTC. This translates into CAWSVGTGGDYGYTF.

The chain combines TRBV7-9 with TRBJ1-1; weak D call: TRBD1 (6 bases). V was cut by 6 bases and J by 8 bases, with 16 bases left in between. The CDR3 loop spans 13 amino acids. Germline CDR1 SEHNR, CDR2 FQNEAQ (reference sequence). Here the CDR3 reads CASRPIQGQEAFF. The CDR3 DNA is TGTGCCAGCAGGCCTATCCAGGGGCAAGAAGCTTTCTTT.

This chain connects TRBV20-1 to TRBJ1-4, with 7 bases lining up with TRBD1. CDR1 and CDR2 (germline): DFQATT, SNEGSKA (reference sequence). The CDR3 runs to 13 residues. Trimming cost V 3 bases and J 6 bases; bases outside gene matches: 4. DNA for the CDR3: TGCAGTGCTAGTGAAGGGGGCCATGAAAAACTGTTTTTT. The encoded protein is CSASEGGHEKLFF.

V gene TRBV18 combines with J gene TRBJ1-1; tentatively, D is TRBD1 (5 bases). The V and J ends lost 9 bases and 8 bases respectively, with 16 bases between them. The CDR3 sequence is 12 residues long. Germline lookup yields CDR1 KGHSH and CDR2 LQKENI. The CDR3 loop reads CASLIPNREAFF. CDR3 sequence (DNA): TGTGCCAGTCTTATTCCGAACAGGGAAGCTTTCTTT. Supplemented by reference TRBV18 and TRBJ1-1, the full variable domain reads NAGVMQNPRHLVRRRGQEARLRCSPMKGHSHVYWYRQLPEEGLKFMVYLQKENIIDESGMPKERFSAEFPKEGPSILRIQQVVRGDSAAYFCASLIPNREAFFGQGTRLTVV.

This chain uses TRBV7-3 with TRBJ2-3, with D perhaps TRBD2 (5 bases). V shed 5 bases and J shed 2 bases, with 14 bases lying between them. Germline CDR1 reads SGHTA; CDR2 reads FQGTGA. The CDR3 length is 15 residues. The CDR3 region has the DNA TGTGCCAGCAGCCAAACTAGTCTAAACACAGATACGCAGTATTTT. Translated: CASSQTSLNTDTQYF.

The V call is TRBV10-3, the J call TRBJ1-2; D ambiguous. The germline V gene encodes CDR1 ENHRY and CDR2 SYGVKD. CDR3 length equals 14 residues. V was shortened by 0 bases and J by 3 bases, with 8 bases between the two germline ends. The CDR3 sequence: CAISESAGDYGYTF. For the CDR3, the DNA is TGTGCCATCAGTGAGTCGGCCGGGGACTATGGCTACACCTTC.

The J gene is TRBJ1-2, the V gene TRBV19; D may be TRBD1 (5 bases). V was shortened by 5 bases and J by 5 bases, with 12 bases between the two germline ends. CDR1 and CDR2 (germline): LNHDA, SQIVND (reference sequence). CDR3 size: 13 residues. The CDR3 region has the DNA TGTGCCAGTAGTCCCCAAGGGGCTTATGGCTACACCTTC. Translation gives CASSPQGAYGYTF.

In its sample, this clone was seen once. One junction end does not reproduce the germline sequence, and a read error may be involved. The chain carries TRBV9 and TRBJ2-1; 10 bases are shared with TRBD2. Germline CDR1 reads SGDLS; CDR2 reads YYNGEE. The CDR3 covers 12 residues. CDR3 coding DNA: TGTGCCCGCAGCGGGGGGGGGACTGAGCAGTTCTTC. Residues: CARSGGGTEQFF. The variable domain in full, with the rest retrieved from reference TRBV9 and TRBJ2-1, is DSGVTQTPKHLITATGQRVTLRCSPRSGDLSVYWYQQSLDQGLQFLIQYYNGEERAKGNILERFSAQQFPDLHSELNLSSLELGDSALYFCARSGGGTEQFFGPGTRLTVL.

In this sample, this clone is large. The genes are TRBV7-2 and TRBJ1-5, with D possibly being TRBD1 (6 bases). Germline V CDR1 and CDR2: SGHTA, FQGNSA. The CDR3 is 16 amino acids. Trimming took off 4 bases at V and 0 bases at J, with 13 bases between the two ends. CDR3 sequence: CASSSQGTTSNQPQHF. As DNA, the CDR3 is TGTGCCAGCAGCTCCCAGGGGACCACTAGCAATCAGCCCCAGCATTTT.

In nucleotides, the CDR3 is TGTGCCAGCAGCCAGGCGCGACAGGGTTTCCTAAACGAGCAGTACTTC. Encoded protein: CASSQARQGFLNEQYF. The chain carries TRBV14 and TRBJ2-7; 7 bases are shared with TRBD1. The CDR3 loop spans 16 amino acids. V was pared by 3 bases and J by 5 bases, with 13 bases of the junction left unmatched. Per germline, CDR1 SGHDN and CDR2 FVKESK.

The chain recombines TRBV4-1 with TRBJ1-4, with 9 nucleotides matching TRBD1. The CDR3 extends over 15 amino acids. CDR1 and CDR2 from the germline V gene are MGHRA and YSYEKL. J was trimmed by 11 bases and V by 3 bases; bases with no gene match: 10. CDR3 nucleotides: TGCGCCAGCAGCCAGGCCGACAGGGGGGAGGACAAACTGTTTTTT. Its protein is CASSQADRGEDKLFF.

This clone was observed a few times. The rearrangement links TRBV9 to TRBJ2-3; D is possibly TRBD2 (6 bases). Germline lookup yields CDR1 SGDLS and CDR2 YYNGEE. With 2 bases removed from V and 9 bases from J, the gap between germline ends came to 19 bases. The CDR3 is made up of 15 amino acids. The CDR3 sequence: CASSVDGTPSETQYF. The CDR3 coding sequence is TGTGCCAGCAGCGTCGACGGGACTCCCAGTGAGACGCAGTATTTT.

The chain links TRBV27 to TRBJ2-1; D perhaps matches TRBD2 (5 bases). The CDR3 consists of 14 residues. Trimming took off 7 bases at V and 8 bases at J, with 18 bases between the two ends. CDR1 and CDR2 from the germline V gene are MNHEY and SMNVEV (reference sequence). CDR3 nucleotide sequence: TGTGCCAGCAAGTTGGAAGGGAGTATAGATGAGCAGTTCTTC. Translated: CASKLEGSIDEQFF.

The J gene is TRBJ2-1, the V gene TRBV19, with TRBD1 identical over 7 bases. J was trimmed by 8 bases and V by 4 bases; bases with no gene match: 11. The CDR3 extends over 15 amino acids. In germline, CDR1 is LNHDA, CDR2 SQIVND (reference sequence). The CDR3 reads CASSKDRVIEDEQFF. The CDR3 DNA reads TGTGCCAGTAGTAAAGACAGGGTGATAGAGGATGAGCAGTTCTTC.

This clone was counted a single time. V and J are TRBV2 and TRBJ2-5; a possible D gene is TRBD2 (6 bases). Trimming left V 5 bases short and J 2 bases short, with 12 bases between. The CDR3 extends over 14 amino acids. Germline CDR1 and CDR2: SNHLY and FYNNEI. In DNA form, the CDR3 reads TGTGCCAGCAGTCCGCGGGGATATCAAGAGACCCAGTACTTC. Protein product: CASSPRGYQETQYF. The full variable domain, in which reference TRBV2 and TRBJ2-5 provide the parts outside the CDR3, is EPEVTQTPSHQVTQMGQEVILRCVPISNHLYFYWYRQILGQKVEFLVSFYNNEISEKSEIFDDQFSVERPDGSNFTLKIRSTKLEDSAMYFCASSPRGYQETQYFGPGTRLLVL.

The chain joins TRBV7-2 to TRBJ2-5; TRBD1 is a possible D gene (6 bases). CDR1 is SGHTA, CDR2 FQGNSA, per germline. V lost 5 bases and J lost 4, with 14 bases in between. CDR3 length: 14 residues. The CDR3 reads CASSEGVGRETQYF. CDR3 nucleotides: TGTGCCAGCAGCGAGGGGGTAGGGAGAGAGACCCAGTACTTC.

The J gene is TRBJ1-5, the V gene TRBV20-1; no clear D. Germline V lookup: CDR1 DFQATT, CDR2 SNEGSKA (reference sequence). The V and J ends lost 3 bases and 7 bases respectively, with 16 bases between them. This CDR3 spans 14 amino acids. DNA for the CDR3: TGCAGTGCTAGTGGGCGAGGAAGGCACCAGCCCCAGCATTTT. Translation: CSASGRGRHQPQHF.

The V and J genes are TRBV7-9 and TRBJ1-1; 9 bases line up with TRBD1. The trim removed 5 bases at V and 7 bases at J, leaving 5 bases unmatched. The CDR3 length is 13 residues. Per the germline V gene, CDR1 is SEHNR and CDR2 is FQNEAQ (reference sequence). CDR3 sequence reads: CASSNRDRVEAFF. The CDR3 DNA is TGTGCCAGCAGCAACCGGGACAGGGTTGAAGCTTTCTTT.

In nucleotides, the CDR3 is TGTGCCAGCAGCCGCGGCCGCCAAGAGACCCAGTACTTC. This codes for CASSRGRQETQYF. This rearrangement joins TRBV7-6 to TRBJ2-5; D gene unclear. With 5 bases removed from V and 1 base from J, the gap between germline ends came to 8 bases. Germline values: CDR1 SGHVS, CDR2 FNYEAQ. This CDR3 has 13 amino acids.

The rearrangement joins TRBV19 to TRBJ2-7; 12 bases map to TRBD2. CDR3 length: 17 residues. J gave up 2 bases and V 3 bases, and 8 bases lay outside the gene matches. Germline V gene data show CDR1 as LNHDA and CDR2 as SQIVND (reference sequence). The CDR3 nucleotides read TGTGCCAGTAGTATGGGGACTAGCGGGTCCTTAGCCTACGAGCAGTACTTC. This codes for CASSMGTSGSLAYEQYF.

This sequence joins TRBV6-2 or TRBV6-3 and TRBJ2-7; TRBD1 aligns across 7 bases. The V gene end was trimmed by 2 bases and the J gene end by 2 bases; junction bases not matched to a gene: 6. The CDR3 has 15 amino acids. CDR1 is MNHEY, CDR2 SVGEGT, per germline. The CDR3 spells CASSYPSTGTYEQYF. The CDR3 nucleotides read TGTGCCAGCAGTTACCCATCGACAGGGACCTACGAGCAGTACTTC.

In its sample, this clone was seen a few times. The chain recombines TRBV10-1 with TRBJ2-1; 8 bases match TRBD2. V lost 6 bases to trimming and J lost 6 bases; unmatched junction nucleotides: 4. The CDR3 contains 13 residues. The germline gives CDR1 WNHNN, CDR2 SYGVQD (reference sequence). The CDR3, as DNA: TGCGCCAGCAGCGCCACTAGCGGCAATGAGCAGTTCTTC. Translating gives CASSATSGNEQFF.

This clone was counted only a few times. This chain connects TRBV7-6 to TRBJ1-1; D is perhaps TRBD1 (5 bases). The germline CDR1 and CDR2 sequences are SGHVS and FNYEAQ. The CDR3 runs to 14 residues. Trimming stripped 1 base from V and 2 bases from J, with 8 bases between. CDR3 amino acids: CASSLGQTNTEAFF. The CDR3 DNA reads as TGTGCCAGCAGCTTAGGACAGACTAACACTGAAGCTTTCTTT.

The chain links TRBV12-3 or TRBV12-4 to TRBJ1-6; 7 bases align to TRBD1. This CDR3 is 12 amino acids long. The junction had 3 bases not matched to a gene; V was cut back by 3 bases and J by 13 bases. The CDR3 loop reads CASSFGRGPLHF. DNA of the CDR3: TGTGCCAGCAGTTTTGGCAGGGGGCCCCTCCACTTT.